The 11 T cell receptor beta chains in this list originate from one sample, sequenced in a study of T cells in Graves' hyperthyroidism and ophthalmopathy. The TCR beta CDR3 regions underwent amplification using RNA transcripts as the source. The HTBI primer set drove a first-round RT-PCR of the TCR CDR3. TCRdb redid the calling of the multiplex PCR reads with MiXCR, one entry per CDR3 protein. The data hold under 400,000 distinct CDR3 sequences, with 20% to 25% observed a single time. Sample: blood. The receptors were sampled from a man aged 50-60 years with Graves' hyperthyroidism.

The gene calls are TRBV12-3 or TRBV12-4 and TRBJ2-1; 11 nucleotides match TRBD2. V gave up 7 bases and J gave up 5 bases; unmatched junction bases: 4. The CDR3 has 14 amino acids. The CDR3 spells CASTRLAGNNEQFF. CDR3 sequence (DNA): TGTGCCAGCACCAGACTAGCGGGGAACAATGAGCAGTTCTTC.

A few counts support this clonotype. The chain employs TRBV5-1 and TRBJ2-5, with 8 bases lining up with TRBD1. The germline gives CDR1 SGHRS, CDR2 YFSETQ. The CDR3 covers 15 residues. V gave up 0 bases and J gave up 4 bases; unmatched junction bases: 5. The CDR3 DNA follows: TGCGCCAGCAGCTTGGGGACGACAGGGGCAGAGACCCAGTACTTC. This codes for CASSLGTTGAETQYF.

The rearrangement joins TRBV3-1 to TRBJ2-1; tentatively, D is TRBD1 (5 bases). This CDR3 region has 15 residues. Germline CDR1 LGHDT, CDR2 YNNKEL (reference sequence). V was clipped by 10 bases and J by 0 bases, with 16 bases between them. CDR3 region: CATRKGPSSYNEQFF. CDR3 in DNA: TGTGCCACCAGAAAGGGGCCAAGCTCCTACAATGAGCAGTTCTTC.

The chain combines TRBV19 with TRBJ1-1, with 8 bases lining up with TRBD1. With V trimmed by 3 bases and J by 0 bases, 9 bases remained unmatched. CDR3 length equals 17 residues. Per germline, CDR1 LNHDA and CDR2 SQIVND (reference sequence). CDR3 nucleotide sequence: TGTGCCAGTAGTATCAGACAGGGGCTTGGGATGAACACTGAAGCTTTCTTT. Translating gives CASSIRQGLGMNTEAFF.

This clonotype was picked up a small number of times. The V and J genes are TRBV7-8 and TRBJ2-2, with D tentatively TRBD1 or TRBD2 (5 bases each). CDR3 length: 16 residues. Germline CDR1 SGHVS, CDR2 FQNEAQ. Trimming took 2 bases from V and 5 from J, leaving 15 bases between them. The CDR3 coding sequence is TGTGCCAGCAGCTTAAGTACCGGGACGGCTACCGGGGAGCTGTTTTTT. Its protein is CASSLSTGTATGELFF.

The chain couples TRBV5-1 to TRBJ1-4; the D is unclear. The germline V and J ends were trimmed by 0 bases and 6 bases, with 9 bases remaining between them. From germline, CDR1 is SGHRS and CDR2 YFSETQ. The CDR3 spans 14 residues. The CDR3: CASSLDGGYEKLFF. Written as DNA, the CDR3 is TGCGCCAGCAGCTTGGATGGAGGGTATGAAAAACTGTTTTTT. Combining the CDR3 with reference TRBV5-1 and TRBJ1-4 gives the whole variable domain KAGVTQTPRYLIKTRGQQVTLSCSPISGHRSVSWYQQTPGQGLQFLFEYFSETQRNKGNFPGRFSGRQFSNSRSEMNVSTLELGDSALYLCASSLDGGYEKLFFGSGTQLSVL.

The chain combines TRBV11-2 with TRBJ2-7; 9 bases are shared with TRBD2. With V trimmed by 0 bases and J by 6 bases, 12 bases remained unmatched. This CDR3 has 17 residues. CDR1 and CDR2 from the germline V gene are SGHAT and FQNNGV. For the CDR3, the DNA is TGTGCCAGCAGCTTAGACTCCCCTCTAGCGGGGCAGAGCGAGCAGTACTTC. Amino acids: CASSLDSPLAGQSEQYF.

The chain is built from TRBV3-1 and TRBJ2-5, with TRBD1 identical over 7 bases. This CDR3 is 15 amino acids long. Per germline, CDR1 LGHDT and CDR2 YNNKEL (reference sequence). J gave up 4 bases and V 3 bases, and 8 bases lay outside the gene matches. CDR3: CASSQERTGGETQYF. The DNA for the CDR3 is TGTGCCAGCAGCCAGGAACGGACAGGAGGAGAGACCCAGTACTTC.

The chain combines TRBV7-3 with TRBJ2-1; D ambiguous. The CDR3 has 13 amino acids. Deletions cut 3 bases from V and 6 bases from J, with 9 bases between. Per germline, CDR1 SGHTA and CDR2 FQGTGA. For the CDR3, the DNA is TGTGCCAGCAGCTTGCACGCGGTCAATGAGCAGTTCTTC. Protein sequence: CASSLHAVNEQFF.

V gene TRBV5-1 combines with J gene TRBJ2-6, with TRBD1 matching 7 bases. The CDR3 is made up of 16 amino acids. Germline CDR1 and CDR2: SGHRS and YFSETQ. V lost 0 bases, J lost 2 bases, and 2 bases stayed unmatched. The CDR3 spells CASSLAGGTGANVLTF. In DNA, the CDR3 is TGCGCCAGCAGCTTGGCAGGGGGAACTGGGGCCAACGTCCTGACTTTC.

This chain links TRBV7-9 with TRBJ2-2, with 11 nucleotides matching TRBD2. V was clipped by 5 bases and J by 6 bases; unmatched bases: 11. The germline V gene encodes CDR1 SEHNR and CDR2 FQNEAQ (reference sequence). CDR3 size: 17 residues. The CDR3 bases are TGTGCCAGCAGCAAACTAGCGGGAGCTTATAGGGCCGGGGAGCTGTTTTTT. It translates to CASSKLAGAYRAGELFF.